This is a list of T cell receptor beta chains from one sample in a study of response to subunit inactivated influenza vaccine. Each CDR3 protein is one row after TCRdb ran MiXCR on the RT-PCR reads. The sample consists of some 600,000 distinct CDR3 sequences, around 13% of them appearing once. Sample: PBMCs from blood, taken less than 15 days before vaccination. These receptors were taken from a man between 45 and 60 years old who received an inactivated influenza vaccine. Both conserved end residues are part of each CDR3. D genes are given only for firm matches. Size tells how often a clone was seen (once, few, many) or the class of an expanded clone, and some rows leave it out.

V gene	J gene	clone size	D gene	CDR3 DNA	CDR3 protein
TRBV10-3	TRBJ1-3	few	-	TGTGCCACCTTCGGTCTCCTACCATCTGGAAACACCATATATTTT	CATFGLLPSGNTIYF
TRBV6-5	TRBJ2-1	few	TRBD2	TGTGCCAGCAGTTACGGGGATGAGCGGGGGCGGAATGAGCAGTTCTTC	CASSYGDERGRNEQFF
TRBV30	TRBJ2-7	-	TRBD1	TGTGCCTGGAGACCCCCCGGGACAGGGATCTCCTACGAGCAGTACTTC	CAWRPPGTGISYEQYF
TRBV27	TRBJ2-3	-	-	TGTGCCAGCAGCAGGTTCCCTAGCACAGATACGCAGTATTTT	CASSRFPSTDTQYF
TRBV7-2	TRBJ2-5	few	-	TGTGCCAGCAGCTTAGAAACTATGACAGGCTCCTACTTC	CASSLETMTGSYF
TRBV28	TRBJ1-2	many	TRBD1	TGTGCCAGCAGTTTGGGACAGGGTGCTGGTGGCTACACCTTC	CASSLGQGAGGYTF
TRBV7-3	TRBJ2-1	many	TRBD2	TGTGCCAGCAGCTTAATGGGGAGCGGGAGGGCCTTAGAGCAGTTCTTC	CASSLMGSGRALEQFF
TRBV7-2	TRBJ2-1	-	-	TGTGCCAGCAGCTTAGCTGCAAACTCCTACAATGAGCAGTTCTTC	CASSLAANSYNEQFF
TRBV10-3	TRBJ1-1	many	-	TGTGCCATCACGGGTAAGGGGCAGGGGAGAACTGAAGCTTTCTTT	CAITGKGQGRTEAFF
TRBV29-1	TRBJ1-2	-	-	TGCAGCGTTGATTGGAGCAGGGGAGAAGGCTACACCTTC	CSVDWSRGEGYTF